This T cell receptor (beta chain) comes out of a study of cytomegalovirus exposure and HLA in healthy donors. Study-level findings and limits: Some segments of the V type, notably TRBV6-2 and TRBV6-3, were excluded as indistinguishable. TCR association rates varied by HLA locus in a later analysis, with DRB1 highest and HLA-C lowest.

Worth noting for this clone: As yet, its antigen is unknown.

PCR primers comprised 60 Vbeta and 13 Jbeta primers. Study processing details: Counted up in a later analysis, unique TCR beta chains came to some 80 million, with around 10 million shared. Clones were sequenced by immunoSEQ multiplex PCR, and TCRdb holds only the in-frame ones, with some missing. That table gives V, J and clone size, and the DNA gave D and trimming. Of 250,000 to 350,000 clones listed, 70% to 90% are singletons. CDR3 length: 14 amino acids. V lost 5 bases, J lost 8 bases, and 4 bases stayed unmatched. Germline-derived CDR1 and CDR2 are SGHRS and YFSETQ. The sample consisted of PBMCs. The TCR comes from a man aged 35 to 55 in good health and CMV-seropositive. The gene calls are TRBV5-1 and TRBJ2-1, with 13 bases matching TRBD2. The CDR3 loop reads CASRGLAGVDEQFF. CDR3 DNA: TGCGCCAGCAGAGGACTAGCGGGAGTTGATGAGCAGTTCTTC.